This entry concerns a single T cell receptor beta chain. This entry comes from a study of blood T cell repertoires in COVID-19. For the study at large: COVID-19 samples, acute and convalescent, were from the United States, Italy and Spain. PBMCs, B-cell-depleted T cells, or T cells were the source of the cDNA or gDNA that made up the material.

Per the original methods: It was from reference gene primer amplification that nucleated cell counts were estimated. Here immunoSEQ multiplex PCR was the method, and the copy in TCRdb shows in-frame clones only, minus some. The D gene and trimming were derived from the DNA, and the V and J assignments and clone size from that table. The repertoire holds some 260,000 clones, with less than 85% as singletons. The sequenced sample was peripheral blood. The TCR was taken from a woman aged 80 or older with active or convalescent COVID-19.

This CDR3 is CASSRFRDYQGTDTQYF. CDR3 nucleotide sequence: TGTGCCAGCAGCCGATTCCGGGACTACCAAGGCACAGATACGCAGTATTTT. The V gene is TRBV3-1 (or the pseudogene TRBV3-2), the J gene TRBJ2-3; 7 positions agree with TRBD2. The CDR3 sequence is 17 residues long. Germline lookup yields CDR1 LGHDT and CDR2 YNNKEL (reference sequence). The V gene end was trimmed by 4 bases and the J gene end by 1 base; junction bases not matched to a gene: 11.